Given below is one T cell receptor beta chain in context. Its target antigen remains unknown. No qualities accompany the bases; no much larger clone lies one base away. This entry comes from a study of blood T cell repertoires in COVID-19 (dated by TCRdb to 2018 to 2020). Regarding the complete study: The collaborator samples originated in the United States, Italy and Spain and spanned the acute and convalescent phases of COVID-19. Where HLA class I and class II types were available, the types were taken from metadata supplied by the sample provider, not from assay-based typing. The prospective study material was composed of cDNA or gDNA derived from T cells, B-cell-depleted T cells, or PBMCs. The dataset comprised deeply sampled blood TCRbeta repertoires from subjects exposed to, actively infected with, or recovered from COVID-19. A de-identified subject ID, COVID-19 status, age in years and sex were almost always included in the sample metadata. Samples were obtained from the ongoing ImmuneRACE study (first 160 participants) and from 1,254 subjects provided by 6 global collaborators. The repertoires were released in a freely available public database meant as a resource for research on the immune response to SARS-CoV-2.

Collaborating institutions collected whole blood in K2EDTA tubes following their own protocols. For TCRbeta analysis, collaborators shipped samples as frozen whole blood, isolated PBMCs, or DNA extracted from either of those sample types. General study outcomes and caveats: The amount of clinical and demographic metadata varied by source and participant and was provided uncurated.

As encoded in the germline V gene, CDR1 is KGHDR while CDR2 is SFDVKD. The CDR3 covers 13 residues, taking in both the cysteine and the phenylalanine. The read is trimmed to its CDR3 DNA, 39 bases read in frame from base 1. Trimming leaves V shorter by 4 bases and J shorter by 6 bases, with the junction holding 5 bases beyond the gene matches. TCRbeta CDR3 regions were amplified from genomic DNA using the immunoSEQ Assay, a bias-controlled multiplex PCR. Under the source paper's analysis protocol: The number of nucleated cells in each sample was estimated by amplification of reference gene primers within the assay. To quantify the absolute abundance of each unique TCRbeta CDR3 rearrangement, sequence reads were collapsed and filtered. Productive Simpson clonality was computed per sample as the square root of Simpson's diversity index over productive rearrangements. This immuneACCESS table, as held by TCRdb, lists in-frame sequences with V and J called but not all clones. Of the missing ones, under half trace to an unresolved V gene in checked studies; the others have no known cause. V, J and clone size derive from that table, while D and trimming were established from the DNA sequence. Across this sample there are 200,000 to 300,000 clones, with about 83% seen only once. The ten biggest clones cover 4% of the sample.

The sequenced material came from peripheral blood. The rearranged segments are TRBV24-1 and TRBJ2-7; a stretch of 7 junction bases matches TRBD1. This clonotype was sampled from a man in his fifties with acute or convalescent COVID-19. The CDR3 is CATSDRDRAEQYF. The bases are TGTGCCACCAGTGACCGTGACAGGGCCGAGCAGTACTTC.